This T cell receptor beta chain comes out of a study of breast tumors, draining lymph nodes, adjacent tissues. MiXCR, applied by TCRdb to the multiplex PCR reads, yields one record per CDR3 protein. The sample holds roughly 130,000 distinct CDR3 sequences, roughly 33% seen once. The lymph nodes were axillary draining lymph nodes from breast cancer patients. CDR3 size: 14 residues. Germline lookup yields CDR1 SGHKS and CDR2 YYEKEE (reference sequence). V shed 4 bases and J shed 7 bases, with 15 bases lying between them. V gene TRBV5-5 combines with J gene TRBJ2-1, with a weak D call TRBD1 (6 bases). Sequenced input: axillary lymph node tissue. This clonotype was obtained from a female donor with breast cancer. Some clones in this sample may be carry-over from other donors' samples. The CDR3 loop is CASSPDSGRNEQFF. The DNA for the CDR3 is TGTGCCAGCAGCCCGGACAGCGGTAGGAATGAGCAGTTCTTC.